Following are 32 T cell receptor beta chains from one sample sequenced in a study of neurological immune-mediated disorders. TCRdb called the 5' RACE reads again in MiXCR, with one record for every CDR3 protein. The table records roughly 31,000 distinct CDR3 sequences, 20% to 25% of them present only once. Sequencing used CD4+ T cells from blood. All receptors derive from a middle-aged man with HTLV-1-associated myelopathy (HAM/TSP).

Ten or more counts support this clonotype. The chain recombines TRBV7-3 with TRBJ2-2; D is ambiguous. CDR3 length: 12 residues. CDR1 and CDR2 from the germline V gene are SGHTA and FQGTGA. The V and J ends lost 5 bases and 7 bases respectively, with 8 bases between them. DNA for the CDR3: TGTGCCAGCAGCCCAGAGGACGGGGAGCTGTTTTTT. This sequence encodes CASSPEDGELFF.

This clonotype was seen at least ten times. The CDR3 region has the DNA TGCAGTGCTCCCCGGGACGGGCGGAATGAGCAGTTCTTC. Amino acid sequence: CSAPRDGRNEQFF. This rearrangement joins TRBV20-1 to TRBJ2-1; D is possibly TRBD1 or TRBD2 (5 bases each). Germline CDR1 DFQATT, CDR2 SNEGSKA (reference sequence). The CDR3 contains 13 residues. V was clipped by 5 bases and J by 7 bases, with 15 bases between them.

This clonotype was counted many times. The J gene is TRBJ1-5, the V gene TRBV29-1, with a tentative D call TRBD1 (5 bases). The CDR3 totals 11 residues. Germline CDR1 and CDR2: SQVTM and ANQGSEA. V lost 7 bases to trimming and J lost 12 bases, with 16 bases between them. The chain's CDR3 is CSAGGREGQHF. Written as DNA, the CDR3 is TGCAGCGCTGGCGGCAGGGAGGGCCAGCATTTT.

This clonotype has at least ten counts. CDR3 amino acids: CASSQTQGTGDSPLHF. The DNA of the CDR3 is TGTGCCAGCTCACAAACGCAAGGGACAGGAGATTCACCCCTCCACTTT. The chain recombines TRBV18 with TRBJ1-6; TRBD1 agrees at 8 bases. CDR3 length equals 16 residues. The germline CDR1 and CDR2 sequences are KGHSH and LQKENI. J gave up 8 bases and V 4 bases, and 10 bases lay outside the gene matches.

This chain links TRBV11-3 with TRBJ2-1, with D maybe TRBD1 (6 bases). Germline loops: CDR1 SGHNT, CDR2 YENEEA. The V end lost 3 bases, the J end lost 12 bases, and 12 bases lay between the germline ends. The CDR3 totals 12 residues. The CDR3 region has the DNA TGTGCCAGCAGCTTTTACAGGGTTTCGCAGTTCTTC. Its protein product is CASSFYRVSQFF.

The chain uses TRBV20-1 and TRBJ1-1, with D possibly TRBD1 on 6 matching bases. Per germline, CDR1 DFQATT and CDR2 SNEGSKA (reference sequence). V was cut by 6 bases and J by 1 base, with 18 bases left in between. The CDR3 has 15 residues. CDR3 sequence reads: CSAISGVAWNTEAFF. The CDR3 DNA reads TGCAGTGCGATTTCAGGGGTCGCTTGGAACACTGAAGCTTTCTTT.

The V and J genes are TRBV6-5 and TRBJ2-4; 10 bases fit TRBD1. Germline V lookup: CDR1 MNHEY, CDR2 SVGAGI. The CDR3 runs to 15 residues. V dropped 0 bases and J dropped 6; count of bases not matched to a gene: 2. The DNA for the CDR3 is TGTGCCAGCAGTTACTCGAGGACAGGGGGAAACATTCAGTACTTC. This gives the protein CASSYSRTGGNIQYF.

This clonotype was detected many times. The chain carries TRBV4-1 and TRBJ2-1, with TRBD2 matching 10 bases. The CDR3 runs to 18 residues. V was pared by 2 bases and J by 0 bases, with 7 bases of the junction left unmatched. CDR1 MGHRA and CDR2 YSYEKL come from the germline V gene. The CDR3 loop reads CASSQIISGGSSYNEQFF. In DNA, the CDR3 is TGCGCCAGCAGCCAAATTATTAGCGGGGGGAGCTCCTACAATGAGCAGTTCTTC.

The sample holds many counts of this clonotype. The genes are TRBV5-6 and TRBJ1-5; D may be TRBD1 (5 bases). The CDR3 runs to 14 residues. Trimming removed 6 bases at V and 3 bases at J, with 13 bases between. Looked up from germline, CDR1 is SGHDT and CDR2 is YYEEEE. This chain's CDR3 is CASTRDRTNQPQHF. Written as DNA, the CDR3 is TGTGCCAGCACCCGGGACCGCACCAATCAGCCCCAGCATTTT.

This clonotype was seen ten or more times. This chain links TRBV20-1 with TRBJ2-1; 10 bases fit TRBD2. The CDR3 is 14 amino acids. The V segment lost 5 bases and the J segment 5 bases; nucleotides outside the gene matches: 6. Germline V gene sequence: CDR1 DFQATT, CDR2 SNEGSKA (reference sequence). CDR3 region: CSARAGGPNNEQFF. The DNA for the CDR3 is TGCAGTGCTCGAGCGGGAGGGCCAAACAATGAGCAGTTCTTC.

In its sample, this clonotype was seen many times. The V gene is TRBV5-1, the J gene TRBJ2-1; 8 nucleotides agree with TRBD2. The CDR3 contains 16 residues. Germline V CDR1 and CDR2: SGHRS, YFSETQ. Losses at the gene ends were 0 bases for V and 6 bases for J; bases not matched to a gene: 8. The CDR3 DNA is TGCGCCAGCAGCTTGGTACCGGGGGGGCGGGGCAATGAGCAGTTCTTC. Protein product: CASSLVPGGRGNEQFF.

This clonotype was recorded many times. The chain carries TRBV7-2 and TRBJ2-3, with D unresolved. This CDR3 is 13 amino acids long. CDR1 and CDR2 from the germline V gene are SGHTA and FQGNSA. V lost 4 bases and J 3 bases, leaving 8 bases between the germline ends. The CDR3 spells CASSSMVTDTQYF. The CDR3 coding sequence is TGTGCCAGCAGCTCCATGGTTACAGATACGCAGTATTTT.

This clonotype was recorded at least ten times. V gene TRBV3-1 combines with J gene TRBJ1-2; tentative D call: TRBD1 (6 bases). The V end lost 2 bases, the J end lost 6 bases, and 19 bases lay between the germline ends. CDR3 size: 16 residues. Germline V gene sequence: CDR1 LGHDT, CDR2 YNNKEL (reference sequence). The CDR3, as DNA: TGTGCCAGCAGCCAAAGCGGGGGCAGGGGAATTCATGGCTACACCTTC. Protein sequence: CASSQSGGRGIHGYTF.

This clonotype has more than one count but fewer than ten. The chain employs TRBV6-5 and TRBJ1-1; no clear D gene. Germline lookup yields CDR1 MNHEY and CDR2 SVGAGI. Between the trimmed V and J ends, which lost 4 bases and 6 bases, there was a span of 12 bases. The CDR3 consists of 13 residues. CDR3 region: CASSLAKGSEAFF. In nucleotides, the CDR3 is TGTGCCAGCAGTTTGGCCAAAGGGTCTGAAGCTTTCTTT.

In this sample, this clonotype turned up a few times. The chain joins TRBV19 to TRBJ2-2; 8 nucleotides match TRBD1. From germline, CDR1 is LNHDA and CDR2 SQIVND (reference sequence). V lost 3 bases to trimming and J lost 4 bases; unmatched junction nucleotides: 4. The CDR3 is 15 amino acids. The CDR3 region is CASSMGTGGTGELFF. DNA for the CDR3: TGTGCCAGTAGTATGGGTACAGGGGGCACCGGGGAGCTGTTTTTT.

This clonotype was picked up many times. The CDR3 DNA sequence: TGCGCCAGCAGCTTGGGGGATATGACAGGCAACTATGGCTACACCTTC. Protein sequence: CASSLGDMTGNYGYTF. The V and J genes are TRBV5-1 and TRBJ1-2, with D perhaps matching TRBD1 (6 bases). Trimming pared 0 bases from V and 2 bases from J, leaving 14 bases between. The CDR3 spans 16 residues. CDR1 is SGHRS, CDR2 YFSETQ, per germline.

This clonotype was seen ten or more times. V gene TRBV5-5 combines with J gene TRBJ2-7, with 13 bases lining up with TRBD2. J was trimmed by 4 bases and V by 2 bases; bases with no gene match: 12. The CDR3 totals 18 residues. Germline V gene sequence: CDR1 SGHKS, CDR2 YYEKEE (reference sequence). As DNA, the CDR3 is TGTGCCAGCAGCTTTGGACTAGCGGGAGCAGGGGGTGCATACGAGCAGTACTTC. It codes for CASSFGLAGAGGAYEQYF.

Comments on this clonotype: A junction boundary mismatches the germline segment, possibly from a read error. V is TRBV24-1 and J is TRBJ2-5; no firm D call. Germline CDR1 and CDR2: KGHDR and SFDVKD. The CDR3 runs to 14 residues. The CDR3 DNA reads TGTGTCACCAGTGATATGGGAAAGGACCAGACCCAGTACTTC. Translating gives CVTSDMGKDQTQYF.

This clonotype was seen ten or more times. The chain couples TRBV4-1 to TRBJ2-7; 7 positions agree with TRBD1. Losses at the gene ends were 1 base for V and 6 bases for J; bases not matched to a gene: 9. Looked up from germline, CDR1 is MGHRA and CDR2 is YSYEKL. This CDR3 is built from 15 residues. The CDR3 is CASSQVGTAPIEQYF. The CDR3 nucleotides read TGCGCCAGCAGCCAAGTGGGGACAGCCCCTATCGAGCAGTACTTC.

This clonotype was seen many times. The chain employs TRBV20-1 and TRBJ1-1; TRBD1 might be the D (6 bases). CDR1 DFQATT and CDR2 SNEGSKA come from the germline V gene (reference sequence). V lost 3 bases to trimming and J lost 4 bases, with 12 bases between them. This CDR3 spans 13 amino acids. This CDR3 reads CSARRGGATEAFF. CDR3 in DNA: TGCAGTGCTAGGCGAGGGGGGGCCACTGAAGCTTTCTTT.

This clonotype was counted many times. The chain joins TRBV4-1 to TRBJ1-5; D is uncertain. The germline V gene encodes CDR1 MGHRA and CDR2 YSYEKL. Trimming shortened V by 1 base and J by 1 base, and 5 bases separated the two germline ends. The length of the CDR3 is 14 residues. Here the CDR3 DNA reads TGCGCCAGCAGCCAAGTCTCGAGCAATCAGCCCCAGCATTTT. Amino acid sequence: CASSQVSSNQPQHF.

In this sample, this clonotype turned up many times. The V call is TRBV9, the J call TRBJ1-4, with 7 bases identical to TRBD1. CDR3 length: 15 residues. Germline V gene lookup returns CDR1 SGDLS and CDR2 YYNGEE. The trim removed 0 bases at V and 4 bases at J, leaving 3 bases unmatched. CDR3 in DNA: TGTGCCAGCAGCGTAGCGCAGGGGGTTAATGAAAAACTGTTTTTT. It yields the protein CASSVAQGVNEKLFF.

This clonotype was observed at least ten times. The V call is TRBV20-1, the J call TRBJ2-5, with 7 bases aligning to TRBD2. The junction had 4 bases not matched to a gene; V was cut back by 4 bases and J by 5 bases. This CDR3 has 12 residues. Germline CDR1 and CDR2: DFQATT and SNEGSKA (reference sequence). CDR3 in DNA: TGCAGTGCTACGGGACTACCGGAGACCCAGTACTTC. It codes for CSATGLPETQYF.

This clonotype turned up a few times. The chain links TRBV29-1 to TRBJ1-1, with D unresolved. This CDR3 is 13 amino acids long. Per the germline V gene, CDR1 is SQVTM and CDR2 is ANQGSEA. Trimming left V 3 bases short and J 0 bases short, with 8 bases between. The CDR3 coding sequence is TGCAGCGTTGATGGGTCCTTGAACACTGAAGCTTTCTTT. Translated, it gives CSVDGSLNTEAFF.

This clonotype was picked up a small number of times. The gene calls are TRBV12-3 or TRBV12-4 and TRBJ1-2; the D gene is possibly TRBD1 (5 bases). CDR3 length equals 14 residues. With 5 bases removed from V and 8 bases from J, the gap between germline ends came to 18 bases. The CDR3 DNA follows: TGTGCCAGCAGTCCCCCGGGGGGGATAGGAGGCTACACCTTC. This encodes CASSPPGGIGGYTF.

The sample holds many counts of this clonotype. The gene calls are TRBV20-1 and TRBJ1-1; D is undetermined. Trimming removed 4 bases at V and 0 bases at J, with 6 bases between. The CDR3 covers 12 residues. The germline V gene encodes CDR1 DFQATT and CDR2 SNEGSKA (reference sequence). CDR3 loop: CSANSMNTEAFF. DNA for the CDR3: TGCAGTGCTAACAGCATGAACACTGAAGCTTTCTTT.

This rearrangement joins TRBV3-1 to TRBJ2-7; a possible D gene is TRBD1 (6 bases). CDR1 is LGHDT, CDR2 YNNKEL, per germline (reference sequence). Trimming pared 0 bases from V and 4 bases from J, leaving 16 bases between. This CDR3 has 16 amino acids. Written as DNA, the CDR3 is TGTGCCAGCAGCCAAGAGGGGAGAAGAGGGGGATACGAGCAGTACTTC. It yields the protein CASSQEGRRGGYEQYF.

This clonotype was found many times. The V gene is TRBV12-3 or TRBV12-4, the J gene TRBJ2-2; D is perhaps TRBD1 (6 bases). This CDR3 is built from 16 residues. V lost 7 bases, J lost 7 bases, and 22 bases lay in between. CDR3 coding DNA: TGTGCCAGCAATAGGCCCCCGACAGGTCTTGGCGGGGAGCTGTTTTTT. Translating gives CASNRPPTGLGGELFF.

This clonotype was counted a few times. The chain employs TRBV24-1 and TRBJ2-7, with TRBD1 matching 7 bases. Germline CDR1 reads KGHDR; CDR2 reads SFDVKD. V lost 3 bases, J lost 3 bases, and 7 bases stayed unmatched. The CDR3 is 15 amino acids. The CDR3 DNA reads TGTGCCACCAGTGATCTTAGACAGGGAGACTACGAGCAGTACTTC. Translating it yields CATSDLRQGDYEQYF.

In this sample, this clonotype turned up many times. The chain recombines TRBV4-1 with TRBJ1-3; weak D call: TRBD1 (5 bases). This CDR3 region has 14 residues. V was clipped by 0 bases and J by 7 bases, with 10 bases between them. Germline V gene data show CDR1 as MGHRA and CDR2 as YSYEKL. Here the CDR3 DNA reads TGCGCCAGCAGCCAAGAGGGGACCAAGAACACCATATATTTT. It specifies CASSQEGTKNTIYF.

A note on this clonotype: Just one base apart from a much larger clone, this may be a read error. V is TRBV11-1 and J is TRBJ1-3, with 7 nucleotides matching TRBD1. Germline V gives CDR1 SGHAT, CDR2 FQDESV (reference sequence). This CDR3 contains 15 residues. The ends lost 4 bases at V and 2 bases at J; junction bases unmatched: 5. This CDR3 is CASSSTTGTGNTIYF. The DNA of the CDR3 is TGTGCCAGCAGCTCAACGACAGGGACTGGAAACACCATATATTTT.

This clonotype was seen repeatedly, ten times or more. CDR3 coding DNA: TGTGCCAGCTCAGCGGGTCTGACAGGGAGTAACACTGAAGCTTTCTTT. Its translation: CASSAGLTGSNTEAFF. This chain connects TRBV18 to TRBJ1-1, with 7 bases that match TRBD1. Germline V gene lookup returns CDR1 KGHSH and CDR2 LQKENI. The CDR3 length is 16 residues. V dropped 5 bases and J dropped 2; count of bases not matched to a gene: 11.